This TCR beta chain was sequenced in a study of T-cell reconstitution after alpha-beta-depleted transplantation in children. Unique molecular identifiers were used to barcode this TCRbeta library. Via MiXCR, TCRdb re-called the PCR reads, giving one row per CDR3 protein. The sample holds some 830,000 distinct CDR3 sequences; less than 20% are singletons and the top ten take roughly 4.8%. Notes on the study in general: Surviving recipient T cells and thymic progenitors produced the high day-60 TCRbeta diversity seen in some patients. By about two months after transplant, alpha-beta T cells reportedly arose from several hundred graft clones that had expanded.

This clonotype was observed many times. As yet, its antigen is unknown. Per germline, CDR1 DFQATT and CDR2 SNEGSKA (reference sequence). Trimming took off 8 bases at V and 7 bases at J, with 12 bases between the two ends. The CDR3 runs to 12 residues. This material consisted of PBMCs, mostly from graft donor cells, taken 360 days after TCRalphabeta/CD19-depleted stem cell transplant. This sequence was found in a male patient between 10 and 17 years old who had a stem cell transplant for acute lymphoblastic leukemia, so the T cells may come from the graft donor. The rearrangement links TRBV20-1 to TRBJ1-6, with D possibly matching TRBD1 (6 bases). The CDR3 DNA reads as TGCAGTCTCGGAGGGGGGAATTCACCCCTCCACTTT. This gives the protein CSLGGGNSPLHF.